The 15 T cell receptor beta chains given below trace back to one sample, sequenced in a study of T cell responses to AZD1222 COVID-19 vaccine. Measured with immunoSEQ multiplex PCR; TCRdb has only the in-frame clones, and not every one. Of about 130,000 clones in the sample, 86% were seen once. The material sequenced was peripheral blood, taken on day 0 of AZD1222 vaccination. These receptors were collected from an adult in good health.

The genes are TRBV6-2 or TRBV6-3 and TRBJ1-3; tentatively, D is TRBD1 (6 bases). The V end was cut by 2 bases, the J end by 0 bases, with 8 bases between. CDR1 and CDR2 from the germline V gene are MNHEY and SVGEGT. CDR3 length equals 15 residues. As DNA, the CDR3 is TGTGCCAGCAGTTACAGACAGGCCTCTGGAAACACCATATATTTT. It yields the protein CASSYRQASGNTIYF.

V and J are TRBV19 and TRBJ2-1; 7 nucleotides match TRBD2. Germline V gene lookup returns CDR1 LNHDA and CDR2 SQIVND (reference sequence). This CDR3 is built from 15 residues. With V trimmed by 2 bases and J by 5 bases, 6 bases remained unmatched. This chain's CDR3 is CASSIRGGSNNEQFF. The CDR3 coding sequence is TGTGCCAGTAGTATACGTGGCGGGAGTAACAATGAGCAGTTCTTC.

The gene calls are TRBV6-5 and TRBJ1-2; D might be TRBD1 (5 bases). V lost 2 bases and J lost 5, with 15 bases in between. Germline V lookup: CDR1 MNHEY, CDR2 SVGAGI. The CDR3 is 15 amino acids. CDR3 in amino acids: CASSYGQGSGYGYTF. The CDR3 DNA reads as TGTGCCAGCAGTTACGGGCAGGGAAGTGGGTATGGCTACACCTTC.

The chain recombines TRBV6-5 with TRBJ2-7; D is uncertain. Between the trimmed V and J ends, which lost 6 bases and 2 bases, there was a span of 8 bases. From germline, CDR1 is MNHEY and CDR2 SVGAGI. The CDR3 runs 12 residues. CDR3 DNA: TGTGCCAGCAGAGGCCCTACCTACGAGCAGTACTTC. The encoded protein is CASRGPTYEQYF.

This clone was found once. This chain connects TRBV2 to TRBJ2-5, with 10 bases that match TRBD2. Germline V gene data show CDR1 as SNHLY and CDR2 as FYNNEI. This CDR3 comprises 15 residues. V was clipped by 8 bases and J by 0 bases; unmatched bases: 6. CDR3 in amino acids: CASRKREGHQETQYF. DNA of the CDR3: TGTGCCAGCCGAAAGCGGGAGGGTCACCAAGAGACCCAGTACTTC.

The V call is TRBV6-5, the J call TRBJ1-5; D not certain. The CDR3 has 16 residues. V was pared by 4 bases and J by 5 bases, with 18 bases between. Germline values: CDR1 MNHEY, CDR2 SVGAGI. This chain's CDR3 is CASSSVAPGWDQPQHF. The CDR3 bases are TGTGCCAGCAGTTCCGTCGCCCCGGGCTGGGATCAGCCCCAGCATTTT.

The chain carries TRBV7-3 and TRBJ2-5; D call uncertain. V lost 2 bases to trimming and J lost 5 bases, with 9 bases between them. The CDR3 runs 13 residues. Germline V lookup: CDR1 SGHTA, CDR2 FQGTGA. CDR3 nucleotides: TGTGCCAGCAGCTTAGGGATTCAGGAGACCCAGTACTTC. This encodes CASSLGIQETQYF.

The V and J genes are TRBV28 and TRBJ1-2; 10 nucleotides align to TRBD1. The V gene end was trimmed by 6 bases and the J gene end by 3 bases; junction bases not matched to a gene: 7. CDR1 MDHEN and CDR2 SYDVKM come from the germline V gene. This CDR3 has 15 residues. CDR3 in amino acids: CASRSSGTGDYGYTF. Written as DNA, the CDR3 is TGTGCCAGCAGGAGCTCCGGGACAGGGGACTATGGCTACACCTTC.

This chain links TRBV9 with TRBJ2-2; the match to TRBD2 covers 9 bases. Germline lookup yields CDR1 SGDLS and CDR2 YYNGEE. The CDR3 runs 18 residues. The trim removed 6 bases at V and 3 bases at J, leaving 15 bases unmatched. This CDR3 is CASTSSPAGGLDTGELFF. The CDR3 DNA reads TGTGCCAGCACCTCCTCTCCGGCGGGGGGGCTGGACACCGGGGAGCTGTTTTTT.

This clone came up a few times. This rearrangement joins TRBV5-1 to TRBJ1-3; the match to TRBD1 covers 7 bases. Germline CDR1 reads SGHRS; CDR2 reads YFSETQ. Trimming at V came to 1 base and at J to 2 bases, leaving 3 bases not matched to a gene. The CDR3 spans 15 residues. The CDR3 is CASSLQGVTGNTIYF. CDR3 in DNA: TGCGCCAGCAGCTTGCAGGGGGTAACTGGAAACACCATATATTTT.

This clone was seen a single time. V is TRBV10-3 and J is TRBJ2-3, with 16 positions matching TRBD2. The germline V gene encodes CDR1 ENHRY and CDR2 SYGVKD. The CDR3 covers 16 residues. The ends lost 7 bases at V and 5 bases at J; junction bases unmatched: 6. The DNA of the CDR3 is TGTGCCATCAAGGGGACTAGCGGGAGGGGACAAGATACGCAGTATTTT. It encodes CAIKGTSGRGQDTQYF.

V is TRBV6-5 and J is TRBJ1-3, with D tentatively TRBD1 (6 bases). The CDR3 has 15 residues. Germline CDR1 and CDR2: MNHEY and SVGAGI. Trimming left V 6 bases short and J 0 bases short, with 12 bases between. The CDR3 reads CASRDSGSSGNTIYF. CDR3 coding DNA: TGTGCCAGCAGGGACAGTGGCAGCTCTGGAAACACCATATATTTT.

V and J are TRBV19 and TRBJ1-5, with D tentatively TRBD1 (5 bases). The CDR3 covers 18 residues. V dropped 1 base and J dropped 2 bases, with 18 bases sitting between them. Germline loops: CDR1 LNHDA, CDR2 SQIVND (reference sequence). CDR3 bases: TGTGCCAGTAGTATAGGTTTCAGGGCCCGGCGGGGCAATCAGCCCCAGCATTTT. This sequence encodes CASSIGFRARRGNQPQHF.

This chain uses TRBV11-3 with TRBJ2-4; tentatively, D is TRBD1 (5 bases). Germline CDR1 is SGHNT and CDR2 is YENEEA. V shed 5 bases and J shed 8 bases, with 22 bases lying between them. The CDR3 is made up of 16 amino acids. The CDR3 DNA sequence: TGTGCCAGCAGCCTCGGGCAATCTCCAGGGTCGGACATTCAGTACTTC. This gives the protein CASSLGQSPGSDIQYF.

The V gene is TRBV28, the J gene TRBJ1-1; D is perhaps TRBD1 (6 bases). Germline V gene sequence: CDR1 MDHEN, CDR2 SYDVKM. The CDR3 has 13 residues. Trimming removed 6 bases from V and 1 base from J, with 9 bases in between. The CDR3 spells CASRDRKNTEAFF. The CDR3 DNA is TGTGCCAGCAGGGACAGAAAGAACACTGAAGCTTTCTTT.